Listed here are 25 T cell receptor beta chains from one sample, sequenced in a study of T cells in Graves' hyperthyroidism and ophthalmopathy. RNA transcripts gave rise to amplified TCR beta CDR3 regions. The TCR CDR3 first-round RT-PCR relied on the HTBI primer set. TCRdb re-called the multiplex PCR reads with MiXCR, one entry per CDR3 protein. Counted here are about 600,000 distinct CDR3 sequences, 13% to 15% occurring once; the ten biggest clones make up about 6.6%. Source material: blood. These receptors all come from a woman between 18 and 30 years old with Graves' ophthalmopathy.

This clonotype was detected ten times or more. The J gene is TRBJ1-2, the V gene TRBV28, with D possibly being TRBD1 (6 bases). Per the germline V gene, CDR1 is MDHEN and CDR2 is SYDVKM. The V and J ends lost 6 bases and 1 base respectively, with 15 bases between them. The CDR3 loop spans 15 amino acids. CDR3 residues: CASRRRTASNYGYTF. Written as DNA, the CDR3 is TGTGCCAGCAGACGTCGGACAGCCAGTAACTATGGCTACACCTTC.

The sample holds a few counts of this clonotype. The junction does not match germline at one end; this may be a read error. The chain joins TRBV7-9 to TRBJ2-3; no definite D call. Germline assignment: CDR1 SEHNR and CDR2 FQNEAQ (reference sequence). This CDR3 has 12 residues. CDR3 nucleotides: TGTGCCAGCAGCTTTCTTCCAGATGCGCAGTATTTT. Protein: CASSFLPDAQYF.

In this sample, this clonotype turned up a few times. The CDR3 DNA reads TGTGCCAGCAGTTTAGGCTATACTAGCACAGATACGCAGTATTTT. Translation gives CASSLGYTSTDTQYF. The gene calls are TRBV27 and TRBJ2-3; D ambiguous. The V and J ends lost 2 bases and 0 bases respectively, with 9 bases between them. Germline V gene data show CDR1 as MNHEY and CDR2 as SMNVEV (reference sequence). CDR3 size: 15 residues.

This clonotype was picked up a small number of times. The V gene is TRBV27, the J gene TRBJ2-7; maybe TRBD1 (6 bases). V shed 7 bases and J shed 5 bases, with 12 bases lying between them. This CDR3 region has 12 residues. Looked up from germline, CDR1 is MNHEY and CDR2 is SMNVEV (reference sequence). As DNA, the CDR3 is TGTGCCAGCAAGTTCGCAGGGGACGAGCAGTACTTC. Translating it yields CASKFAGDEQYF.

This clonotype was observed many times. J is TRBJ2-3 and V is TRBV29-1, with D perhaps being TRBD1 or TRBD2 (5 bases each). Trimming removed 5 bases at V and 5 bases at J, with 11 bases between. The CDR3 runs to 12 residues. The germline V gene has CDR1 SQVTM and CDR2 ANQGSEA. This CDR3 reads CSVRDVQDTQYF. DNA for the CDR3: TGCAGCGTTCGGGACGTCCAAGATACGCAGTATTTT.

This clonotype was seen a single time. The rearrangement joins TRBV6-2 or TRBV6-3 to TRBJ2-1, with 13 bases aligning to TRBD2. Trimming cost V 6 bases and J 7 bases; bases outside gene matches: 9. The CDR3 contains 16 residues. Germline CDR1 is MNHEY and CDR2 is SVGEGT. CDR3 protein: CASRAGLAGIENEQFF. The CDR3 bases are TGTGCCAGCAGGGCGGGACTAGCGGGAATCGAAAATGAGCAGTTCTTC.

This clonotype has ten or more counts. V and J are TRBV20-1 and TRBJ1-4; 7 positions match TRBD1. CDR1 is DFQATT, CDR2 SNEGSKA, per germline (reference sequence). J lost 7 bases, V lost 0 bases, and 11 bases had no gene match. The CDR3 is 16 amino acids. CDR3 amino acids: CSARDRGSTDGEKLFF. The CDR3 region has the DNA TGCAGTGCTAGAGACAGGGGGAGCACCGACGGTGAAAAACTGTTTTTT.

This clonotype was counted between two and nine times. CDR3 region: CASSLLREGRWEQFF. CDR3 DNA sequence: TGTGCCAGCAGTTTATTGCGGGAGGGCCGGTGGGAGCAGTTCTTC. This chain links TRBV27 with TRBJ2-1, with 9 bases fitting TRBD2. The CDR3 extends over 15 amino acids. The V gene's germline CDR1 is MNHEY and CDR2 SMNVEV (reference sequence). The trim removed 1 base at V and 10 bases at J, leaving 8 bases unmatched.

The rearrangement joins TRBV27 to TRBJ2-7; no definite D call. The V and J ends lost 6 bases and 2 bases respectively, with 8 bases between them. The CDR3 has 12 amino acids. Germline V gene lookup returns CDR1 MNHEY and CDR2 SMNVEV (reference sequence). The chain's CDR3 is CASRTVTYEQYF. Here the CDR3 DNA reads TGTGCCAGCAGGACTGTGACCTACGAGCAGTACTTC.

This clonotype was counted only a few times. This sequence joins TRBV7-8 and TRBJ1-1; TRBD1 matches at 11 bases. The length of the CDR3 is 15 residues. Looked up from germline, CDR1 is SGHVS and CDR2 is FQNEAQ. Trimming cost V 5 bases and J 4 bases; bases outside gene matches: 6. CDR3 sequence reads: CASSGSGTGGTEAFF. The CDR3, as DNA: TGTGCCAGCAGCGGCTCCGGGACAGGGGGCACTGAAGCTTTCTTT.

There are many counts of this clonotype. This sequence joins TRBV27 and TRBJ2-7, with 9 bases matching TRBD2. V was pared by 2 bases and J by 0 bases, with 11 bases of the junction left unmatched. CDR1 MNHEY and CDR2 SMNVEV come from the germline V gene (reference sequence). This CDR3 has 18 residues. Here the CDR3 DNA reads TGTGCCAGCAGTTTACTGCGCCCGACTAGCGGTCCCTCCTACGAGCAGTACTTC. Translating gives CASSLLRPTSGPSYEQYF.

This clonotype has at least ten counts. The V gene is TRBV7-9, the J gene TRBJ2-7, with TRBD1 identical over 9 bases. After removal of 4 bases from V and 7 bases from J, the junction contained 5 bases not matched to a gene. CDR3 length: 13 residues. Germline assignment: CDR1 SEHNR and CDR2 FQNEAQ (reference sequence). DNA of the CDR3: TGTGCCAGCAGCTATGGACAGGGGCAGGAGCAGTACTTC. Protein sequence: CASSYGQGQEQYF.

This clonotype was counted many times. This chain joins TRBV6-2 or TRBV6-3 and TRBJ1-1; tentatively, D is TRBD1 (5 bases). Trimming left V 3 bases short and J 12 bases short, with 32 bases between. From germline, CDR1 is MNHEY and CDR2 SVGEGT. The CDR3 contains 18 residues. In DNA, the CDR3 is TGTGCCAGCAGTTATACCCCCTGGGTATATGGGGGGTCGCGAGGATCTTTCTTT. This sequence encodes CASSYTPWVYGGSRGSFF.

This clonotype occurred a few times. The CDR3 coding sequence is TGTGCCAGCAGTTACCGGAACAGGGTGTTCTTC. Protein sequence: CASSYRNRVFF. The rearrangement joins TRBV6-2 or TRBV6-3 to TRBJ2-1, with D possibly TRBD1 on 6 matching bases. This CDR3 has 11 residues. Germline assignment: CDR1 MNHEY and CDR2 SVGEGT. The V and J ends lost 2 bases and 15 bases respectively, with 11 bases between them.

Many counts were recorded for this clonotype. This chain joins TRBV7-9 and TRBJ2-7, with TRBD2 identical over 10 bases. J lost 2 bases, V lost 6 bases, and 13 bases had no gene match. The CDR3 consists of 17 residues. Germline CDR1 SEHNR, CDR2 FQNEAQ (reference sequence). CDR3 DNA: TGTGCCAGCAGACAACGGGTCATAGCGGGAGGAGCCTACGAGCAGTACTTC. It translates to CASRQRVIAGGAYEQYF. Together with reference TRBV7-9 and TRBJ2-7, the CDR3 gives the full variable domain: DTGVSQNPRHKITKRGQNVTFRCDPISEHNRLYWYRQTLGQGPEFLTYFQNEAQLEKSRLLSDRFSAERPKGSFSTLEIQRTEQGDSAMYLCASRQRVIAGGAYEQYFGPGTRLTVT.

The sample holds a few counts of this clonotype. V gene TRBV10-3 combines with J gene TRBJ2-5; no clear D. CDR3 length: 16 amino acids. Germline assignment: CDR1 ENHRY and CDR2 SYGVKD. Trimming removed 2 bases from V and 0 bases from J, with 13 bases in between. CDR3 amino acids: CAISEGVGADQETQYF. The CDR3 nucleotides are TGTGCCATCAGTGAGGGGGTCGGTGCAGACCAAGAGACCCAGTACTTC.

This clonotype was counted at least ten times. The genes are TRBV5-1 and TRBJ1-2; a possible D gene is TRBD1 (6 bases). The V gene's germline CDR1 is SGHRS and CDR2 YFSETQ. The V gene lost 0 bases and the J gene lost 3 bases, with 12 bases spanning the gap. This CDR3 has 15 amino acids. CDR3 sequence: CASSLGPRQDYGYTF. DNA for the CDR3: TGCGCCAGCAGCTTGGGCCCCCGACAGGACTATGGCTACACCTTC.

This clonotype showed up many times. The V gene is TRBV18, the J gene TRBJ2-1; 8 bases align to TRBD2. The V segment lost 3 bases and the J segment 5 bases; nucleotides outside the gene matches: 12. Germline V gene data show CDR1 as KGHSH and CDR2 as LQKENI. The CDR3 contains 17 residues. DNA for the CDR3: TGTGCCAGCTCACCGGGGCGATCGGGAGGGAGGAACAATGAGCAGTTCTTC. Translation: CASSPGRSGGRNNEQFF.

This clonotype was seen repeatedly, ten times or more. The chain carries TRBV12-3 or TRBV12-4 and TRBJ1-1; D gene unclear. Trimming left V 3 bases short and J 6 bases short, with 5 bases between. The CDR3 consists of 11 residues. The CDR3 here is CASSLTPEAFF. The CDR3 DNA is TGTGCCAGCAGTTTGACGCCTGAAGCTTTCTTT.

This clonotype was counted ten times or more. The V and J genes are TRBV12-3 or TRBV12-4 and TRBJ2-3; 9 bases align to TRBD2. CDR3 size: 18 residues. The ends lost 2 bases at V and 0 bases at J; junction bases unmatched: 9. The CDR3 DNA follows: TGTGCCAGCAGTTTACCGCCCCTCACTAGCGGGAGCACAGATACGCAGTATTTT. Protein product: CASSLPPLTSGSTDTQYF.

The chain employs TRBV9 and TRBJ2-1, with TRBD2 matching over 11 bases. The junction had 4 bases not matched to a gene; V was cut back by 2 bases and J by 3 bases. CDR1 is SGDLS, CDR2 YYNGEE, per germline. The CDR3 length is 16 residues. CDR3 sequence (DNA): TGTGCCAGCAGCGTGAGACTAGCGGGGATCTACAATGAGCAGTTCTTC. Translated: CASSVRLAGIYNEQFF. Combining the CDR3 with reference TRBV9 and TRBJ2-1 gives the whole variable domain DSGVTQTPKHLITATGQRVTLRCSPRSGDLSVYWYQQSLDQGLQFLIQYYNGEERAKGNILERFSAQQFPDLHSELNLSSLELGDSALYFCASSVRLAGIYNEQFFGPGTRLTVL.

In its sample, this clonotype was seen many times. The genes are TRBV7-9 and TRBJ1-6, with 8 positions matching TRBD1. Germline V gene sequence: CDR1 SEHNR, CDR2 FQNEAQ (reference sequence). This CDR3 has 15 residues. Trimming took 3 bases from V and 6 from J; bases not matched to a gene: 4. The CDR3 nucleotides read TGTGCCAGCAGCTTGGACAGGGAGTTTAATTCACCCCTCCACTTT. Its protein product is CASSLDREFNSPLHF.

A word on this clonotype: One end of the junction does not line up with germline, which may come from a read error. The chain recombines TRBV7-7 with TRBJ2-1, with 11 bases matching TRBD2. Germline values: CDR1 SSHAT, CDR2 FNYEAQ (reference sequence). This CDR3 spans 16 amino acids. The CDR3 DNA reads TGTGCTAGCAGCCCATACGGGACTAGCGGAAACAATGAGCAGTTCTTC. The encoded protein is CASSPYGTSGNNEQFF.

The chain links TRBV29-1 to TRBJ2-7, with D maybe TRBD1 (5 bases). The germline CDR1 and CDR2 sequences are SQVTM and ANQGSEA. CDR3 size: 13 residues. Deletions cut 3 bases from V and 2 bases from J, with 11 bases between. For the CDR3, the DNA is TGCAGCGTTGATAAGGGGTTACCCTACGAGCAGTACTTC. Translating it yields CSVDKGLPYEQYF.

This clonotype was detected only a few times. CDR3 bases: TGCGCCAGCAGCCAAGTACGATTAGAGACCCAGTACTTC. The encoded protein is CASSQVRLETQYF. The gene calls are TRBV4-1 and TRBJ2-5, with unresolved D. Trimming stripped 1 base from V and 4 bases from J, with 7 bases between. The CDR3 has 13 amino acids. CDR1 and CDR2 from the germline V gene are MGHRA and YSYEKL.